Given below is one T cell receptor beta chain in context. Its antigen remains unidentified. The record originates from a study of cytomegalovirus exposure and HLA in healthy donors. The CDR3 covers 16 residues. In germline, CDR1 is SGHKS, CDR2 YYEKEE (reference sequence). The trim removed 0 bases at V and 1 base at J, leaving 6 bases unmatched. Donors in the study were healthy people who gave bone marrow. PCR amplification relied on 60 Vbeta primers (plus 13 Jbeta primers). Produced via immunoSEQ multiplex PCR; TCRdb's table is partial and in-frame only. Across over 100,000 clones, the top ten clones capture 3.7% of the sample. Study outcomes and limitations: It was reported that the classifier diagnosed cytomegalovirus status with high specificity and sensitivity in both the original and validation cohorts. Three of the chains that were CMV-associated were confirmed in vitro to be specific for CMV antigens. For most TCR beta V segments, an earlier analysis put the productive rate at about 87% or about 30% of the time.

The receptor was isolated from a man aged 25-45 years in good health and CMV-seronegative. V and J are TRBV5-5 and TRBJ1-1; 7 bases line up with TRBD1. Source material: PBMCs. The CDR3 loop reads CASSLGTGARNTEAFF. In DNA form, the CDR3 reads TGTGCCAGCAGCTTGGGGACAGGTGCCAGGAACACTGAAGCTTTCTTT.